This TCR beta chain appears in the sequencing data of a study of cytomegalovirus exposure and HLA in healthy donors. In the PCR, 60 Vbeta and 13 Jbeta primers were used. This table comes from immunoSEQ multiplex PCR, and its TCRdb copy is limited to in-frame clones, with some not included. The sample has 150,000 or so clones; about 75% are singletons. About this clone: Antigen specificity is unknown.

Points from the study as a whole: Reportedly, fewer N-insertions than the roughly 700-donor mean appeared in an Asian-associated ancestry cluster in a later analysis.

Trimming stripped 10 bases from V and 6 bases from J, with 14 bases between. CDR1 is ENHRY and CDR2 is SYGVKD in the germline V gene. This CDR3 has 12 residues. This rearrangement joins TRBV10-3 to TRBJ2-3; possibly TRBD2 for D (6 bases). The clonotype was recovered from a woman in her forties or fifties in good health and CMV-seropositive. The sample taken for sequencing was PBMCs. The CDR3 DNA sequence: TGTGCCAGCGCGGGGAGGACGGATACGCAGTATTTT. The encoded protein is CASAGRTDTQYF.